A single sample is the source of the 22 T cell receptor beta chains below, sequenced in a study of T cells in localized non-small cell lung cancer. Sequencing was performed with immunoSEQ multiplex PCR; in TCRdb, only in-frame clones are kept and a portion is missing. The sample includes almost 35,000 clones, 90% to 95% of them seen just once. Sequences were derived from peripheral blood, sampled before any cancer treatment. These receptors were obtained from an older female donor with stage I lung adenocarcinoma.

DNA of the CDR3: TGTGCCAGCAGCTTAGTACGGAACGCCGCGTCAGGAGGTACGCAGTATTTT. It codes for CASSLVRNAASGGTQYF. The rearrangement joins TRBV7-8 to TRBJ2-3; tentatively, D is TRBD2 (5 bases). CDR3 length: 17 residues. Trimming pared 1 base from V and 8 bases from J, leaving 22 bases between. Germline CDR1 is SGHVS and CDR2 is FQNEAQ.

This chain uses TRBV18 with TRBJ2-7, with 9 bases aligning to TRBD2. In germline, CDR1 is KGHSH, CDR2 LQKENI. J lost 5 bases, V lost 2 bases, and 7 bases had no gene match. This CDR3 contains 15 residues. The CDR3 coding sequence is TGTGCCAGCTCACCAGTTAGCGGGAGTACCCACGAGCAGTACGTC. Translated, it gives CASSPVSGSTHEQYV.

The rearrangement uses TRBV5-1 and TRBJ1-2; D gene uncertain. The CDR3 is 13 amino acids. Germline CDR1 is SGHRS and CDR2 is YFSETQ. The V and J ends lost 5 bases and 1 base respectively, with 9 bases between them. The CDR3 sequence is CASSQDGNYGYTF. The DNA of the CDR3 is TGCGCCAGCAGTCAAGACGGTAACTATGGCTACACCTTC.

The genes are TRBV28 and TRBJ2-5, with 10 bases fitting TRBD2. Trimming took 3 bases from V and 4 from J; bases not matched to a gene: 5. The CDR3 covers 15 residues. CDR1 MDHEN and CDR2 SYDVKM come from the germline V gene. In DNA, the CDR3 is TGTGCCAGCAGTTTTAAGCGGGGGGGCCGAGAGACCCAGTACTTC. It translates to CASSFKRGGRETQYF.

The chain has TRBV4-3 and TRBJ1-2; D gene ambiguous. Germline assignment: CDR1 LGHNA and CDR2 YSLEER. V was clipped by 0 bases and J by 6 bases, with 26 bases between them. The CDR3 runs to 19 residues. CDR3 protein: CASSQDSTYAGGVSDGYTF. CDR3 in DNA: TGCGCCAGCAGCCAAGATTCGACATATGCCGGAGGAGTATCGGATGGCTACACCTTC.

The chain uses TRBV10-3 and TRBJ2-5; D may be TRBD1 or TRBD2 (5 bases each). V was shortened by 7 bases and J by 1 base, with 13 bases between the two germline ends. This CDR3 spans 14 amino acids. The germline V gene encodes CDR1 ENHRY and CDR2 SYGVKD. The CDR3 spells CAINPGPSQETQYF. The CDR3 coding sequence is TGTGCCATCAACCCGGGACCCAGCCAAGAGACCCAGTACTTC.

Remarks on this clone: The limits of the CDR3 on the DNA are not certain, so only TCRdb's listed CDR3 is given. V and J are TRBV21-1 and TRBJ1-5. TRBV21-1 is given as a pseudogene. The CDR3 contains 15 residues when both ends are counted. CDR3 region: CASSKYGCRNQPQHF.

The chain combines TRBV10-3 with TRBJ1-1; 7 bases are a match to TRBD1. This CDR3 comprises 14 residues. Germline V gene data show CDR1 as ENHRY and CDR2 as SYGVKD. J lost 4 bases, V lost 5 bases, and 7 bases had no gene match. The CDR3 DNA reads as TGTGCCATCAGTAGAGAACAGGGGAGCACTGAAGCTTTCTTT. Its translation is CAISREQGSTEAFF.

The chain combines TRBV29-1 with TRBJ2-7; 11 positions agree with TRBD2. This CDR3 has 13 residues. The V gene's germline CDR1 is SQVTM and CDR2 ANQGSEA. With V trimmed by 7 bases and J by 2 bases, 4 bases remained unmatched. This CDR3 is CSAFSGGAYEQYF. Written as DNA, the CDR3 is TGCAGCGCTTTTAGCGGGGGGGCCTACGAGCAGTACTTC.

The chain combines TRBV5-6 with TRBJ2-2; 8 nucleotides match TRBD1. V lost 5 bases, J lost 7 bases, and 7 bases stayed unmatched. CDR3 length: 14 amino acids. CDR1 SGHDT and CDR2 YYEEEE come from the germline V gene. CDR3 coding DNA: TGTGCCAGCAGTCCGGGACAGGTCCGCGGGGAGCTGTTTTTT. It encodes CASSPGQVRGELFF.

This chain joins TRBV30 and TRBJ1-1; no clear D. V lost 0 bases to trimming and J lost 1 base, with 0 bases between them. Germline CDR1 GTSNPN, CDR2 SVGIG (reference sequence). This CDR3 contains 11 residues. The CDR3 nucleotides are TGTGCCTGGAGTGTGAACACTGAAGCTTTCTTT. Translating it yields CAWSVNTEAFF. Full variable domain (missing parts from reference TRBV30 and TRBJ1-1): SQTIHQWPATLVQPVGSPLSLECTVEGTSNPNLYWYRQAAGRGLQLLFYSVGIGQISSEVPQNLSASRPQDRQFILSSKKLLLSDSGFYLCAWSVNTEAFFGQGTRLTVV.

V and J are TRBV19 and TRBJ2-3, with D possibly matching TRBD1 (5 bases). Germline lookup yields CDR1 LNHDA and CDR2 SQIVND (reference sequence). The V gene lost 8 bases and the J gene lost 1 base, with 19 bases spanning the gap. This CDR3 is 16 amino acids long. The DNA of the CDR3 is TGTGCCAGTGGCCTAGGGGCCAGCCTAGGCACAGATACGCAGTATTTT. Encoded protein: CASGLGASLGTDTQYF.

The chain recombines TRBV29-1 with TRBJ1-1, with D perhaps TRBD1 (6 bases). Trimming stripped 4 bases from V and 0 bases from J, with 12 bases between. Germline loops: CDR1 SQVTM, CDR2 ANQGSEA. This CDR3 region has 14 residues. The CDR3 sequence: CSVGTEFMNTEAFF. CDR3 coding DNA: TGCAGCGTTGGGACAGAGTTTATGAACACTGAAGCTTTCTTT. The full variable domain, its missing parts supplied by reference TRBV29-1 and TRBJ1-1, is SAVISQKPSRDICQRGTSLTIQCQVDSQVTMMFWYRQQPGQSLTLIATANQGSEATYESGFVIDKFPISRPNLTFSTLTVSNMSPEDSSIYLCSVGTEFMNTEAFFGQGTRLTVV.

V usage is TRBV27 and J usage is TRBJ1-5, with 11 bases aligning to TRBD1. CDR3 length: 17 residues. Germline V gene sequence: CDR1 MNHEY, CDR2 SMNVEV (reference sequence). Trimming removed 5 bases from V and 6 bases from J; junction bases left unmatched: 12. The CDR3 DNA is TGTGCCAGCAGTGCCGGGACAGGGGGGTTAGGTACTCAGCCCCAGCATTTT. Protein: CASSAGTGGLGTQPQHF.

This clone occurred once. The chain joins TRBV18 to TRBJ2-5; D gene unclear. Trimming stripped 0 bases from V and 0 bases from J, with 5 bases between. CDR3 length: 14 residues. The germline CDR1 and CDR2 sequences are KGHSH and LQKENI. The CDR3 spells CASSPPYDQETQYF. CDR3 coding DNA: TGTGCCAGCTCACCACCGTACGACCAAGAGACCCAGTACTTC.

The rearrangement joins TRBV6-1 to TRBJ2-7, with D perhaps TRBD1 or TRBD2 (6 bases each). V lost 7 bases, J lost 3 bases, and 16 bases lay in between. This CDR3 has 14 amino acids. CDR1 is MNHNS, CDR2 SASEGT, per germline. The CDR3 here is CASTIGGGRYEQYF. CDR3 bases: TGTGCCAGCACCATCGGGGGCGGGCGCTACGAGCAGTACTTC.

The chain carries TRBV16 and TRBJ1-2, with TRBD1 as a possible D gene (6 bases). Germline V CDR1 and CDR2: KGHSY, FQNENV. The length of the CDR3 is 15 residues. Trimming cost V 0 bases and J 4 bases, with 12 bases left between them. The CDR3 region has the DNA TGTGCCAGCAGCCAATCAGGGGGGAGCAGCTATGGCTACACCTTC. It translates to CASSQSGGSSYGYTF.

The V and J genes are TRBV15 and TRBJ1-4; a weak D match, TRBD1 (5 bases). V shed 5 bases and J shed 9 bases, with 19 bases lying between them. Germline CDR1 is LNHNV and CDR2 is YYDKDF (reference sequence). The CDR3 totals 15 residues. CDR3 nucleotide sequence: TGTGCCACCAGCGAAACGGGACGGCTCTTCAAAAAACTGTTTTTT. Its protein is CATSETGRLFKKLFF.

The chain uses TRBV28 and TRBJ2-6; 9 nucleotides line up with TRBD2. Germline CDR1 reads MDHEN; CDR2 reads SYDVKM. V shed 5 bases and J 9 bases; nucleotides not matched to a gene: 8. The CDR3 runs 15 residues. In DNA, the CDR3 is TGTGCCAGCAGTAATTTAGCGGGGGCGGGCAACGTCCTGACTTTC. Translation gives CASSNLAGAGNVLTF.

This clone was picked up one time. J is TRBJ2-1 and V is TRBV7-6; TRBD1 matches at 8 bases. CDR3 length: 15 residues. V lost 2 bases, J lost 2 bases, and 2 bases stayed unmatched. Germline CDR1 is SGHVS and CDR2 is FNYEAQ. The CDR3 loop reads CASSLQTGAYNEQFF. In DNA form, the CDR3 reads TGTGCCAGCAGCTTACAGACAGGGGCCTACAATGAGCAGTTCTTC.

The chain links TRBV29-1 to TRBJ1-2; D unclear. This CDR3 has 13 amino acids. V was pared by 3 bases and J by 0 bases, with 8 bases between. Germline V lookup: CDR1 SQVTM, CDR2 ANQGSEA. The DNA of the CDR3 is TGCAGCGTTGATCGGGTAGCTAACTATGGCTACACCTTC. Residues: CSVDRVANYGYTF.

This clone has just a few counts. The chain uses TRBV19 and TRBJ1-1, with 7 bases aligning to TRBD1. J gave up 9 bases and V 6 bases, and 10 bases lay outside the gene matches. CDR1 is LNHDA and CDR2 is SQIVND in the germline V gene (reference sequence). The CDR3 loop spans 13 amino acids. The CDR3 DNA reads TGTGCCAGTAGGACAGGGACGCTAATACAAGCTTTCTTT. Protein: CASRTGTLIQAFF.